A single sample gave rise to the 20 T cell receptor beta chains below, sequenced in a study of shared clonotypes between healthy human individuals. TCRdb's copy holds only in-frame clones and misses some; the assay was immunoSEQ multiplex PCR. The table has hundreds of thousands of clones, approximately 96% seen once. CD45RO-negative, CCR7-selected cells formed the naive CD8 fraction, which excluded terminally differentiated effector memory CD45RA+ cells. Sequenced: naive CD8+ T cells sorted from blood. All receptors derive from a woman between 25 and 40 years old in good health.

The V gene is TRBV6-6, the J gene TRBJ1-2; D gene uncertain. The CDR3 spans 11 residues. V was pared by 4 bases and J by 5 bases, with 5 bases between. Germline loops: CDR1 MNHNY, CDR2 SVGAGI (reference sequence). As DNA, the CDR3 is TGTGCCAGCAGTTTGAAATATGGCTACACCTTC. Translating gives CASSLKYGYTF.

Comment on this clone: Other nucleotide sequences from this sample produce the same CDR3. The chain has TRBV2 and TRBJ2-7; D gene ambiguous. CDR3 size: 11 residues. Trimming cost V 5 bases and J 1 base, with 3 bases left between them. Germline CDR1 and CDR2: SNHLY and FYNNEI. As DNA, the CDR3 is TGTGCCAGCAGTAATTCCTACGAGCAGTACTTC. Protein product: CASSNSYEQYF.

J is TRBJ1-1 and V is TRBV19; D is undetermined. Trimming removed 1 base from V and 7 bases from J, with 19 bases in between. Looked up from germline, CDR1 is LNHDA and CDR2 is SQIVND (reference sequence). The length of the CDR3 is 16 residues. CDR3 sequence: CASSIGDVFGVYEAFF. Written as DNA, the CDR3 is TGTGCCAGTAGTATAGGAGACGTCTTCGGTGTATATGAAGCTTTCTTT.

The chain combines TRBV4-1 with TRBJ2-3; 9 bases match TRBD1. The CDR3 spans 18 residues. The V gene's germline CDR1 is MGHRA and CDR2 YSYEKL. The J segment lost 4 bases and the V segment lost 1 base, leaving 12 bases of the junction unmatched. CDR3 protein: CASSQATTGGGSPDTQYF. The CDR3 DNA reads TGCGCCAGCAGCCAAGCGACAACAGGGGGCGGGTCTCCAGATACGCAGTATTTT.

The chain carries TRBV27 and TRBJ2-7; the D is unclear. V lost 4 bases and J 4 bases, leaving 11 bases between the germline ends. CDR1 and CDR2 from the germline V gene are MNHEY and SMNVEV (reference sequence). The CDR3 has 13 amino acids. CDR3 in DNA: TGTGCCAGCAGTTCGCGGATGGGATACGAGCAGTACTTC. It translates to CASSSRMGYEQYF.

The chain is built from TRBV19 and TRBJ1-1; D may be TRBD1 (6 bases). V was shortened by 3 bases and J by 6 bases, with 11 bases between the two germline ends. The CDR3 has 13 amino acids. CDR1 is LNHDA, CDR2 SQIVND, per germline (reference sequence). The CDR3 DNA sequence: TGTGCCAGTAGTATTATGAAGGGGGCTGAAGCTTTCTTT. Its protein product is CASSIMKGAEAFF.

The chain links TRBV7-8 to TRBJ2-7; 7 nucleotides line up with TRBD1. J was trimmed by 5 bases and V by 4 bases; bases with no gene match: 14. Germline loops: CDR1 SGHVS, CDR2 FQNEAQ. CDR3 length: 16 residues. The DNA of the CDR3 is TGTGCCAGCAGCTCGAGACGCCAGGGGGTATACGACGAGCAGTACTTC. It is translated as CASSSRRQGVYDEQYF. Drawing the rest from reference TRBV7-8 and TRBJ2-7, the complete variable domain is GAGVSQSPRYKVAKRGQDVALRCDPISGHVSLFWYQQALGQGPEFLTYFQNEAQLDKSGLPSDRFFAERPEGSVSTLKIQRTQQEDSAVYLCASSSRRQGVYDEQYFGPGTRLTVT.

The chain links TRBV27 to TRBJ2-7; D is unclear. Per germline, CDR1 MNHEY and CDR2 SMNVEV (reference sequence). The CDR3 contains 14 residues. V lost 0 bases, J lost 3 bases, and 9 bases lay in between. This CDR3 is CASSLSGNYYEQYF. The CDR3 DNA reads as TGTGCCAGCAGTTTATCGGGAAATTACTACGAGCAGTACTTC.

The rearrangement uses TRBV28 and TRBJ2-2; 8 nucleotides agree with TRBD2. Germline CDR1 and CDR2: MDHEN and SYDVKM. V lost 2 bases and J lost 6; bases outside the gene matches: 5. The CDR3 contains 15 residues. The CDR3 DNA sequence: TGTGCCAGCAGTTTAATTGTCGGGAGGGCCGGGGAGCTGTTTTTT. This gives the protein CASSLIVGRAGELFF.

The chain employs TRBV19 and TRBJ2-1, with 7 bases lining up with TRBD1. The CDR3 contains 17 residues. The germline CDR1 and CDR2 sequences are LNHDA and SQIVND (reference sequence). V lost 5 bases and J lost 1; bases outside the gene matches: 11. CDR3 amino acids: CASSDGTDGPSYNEQFF. In nucleotides, the CDR3 is TGTGCCAGTAGTGACGGGACAGATGGACCGTCCTACAATGAGCAGTTCTTC.

J is TRBJ1-5 and V is TRBV13; D uncertain. This CDR3 has 14 residues. V lost 5 bases and J 3 bases, leaving 11 bases between the germline ends. Germline CDR1 is PRHDT and CDR2 is FYEKMQ (reference sequence). CDR3 sequence: CASSPHGNNQPQHF. The DNA for the CDR3 is TGTGCCAGCAGCCCCCACGGCAACAATCAGCCCCAGCATTTT.

The rearrangement joins TRBV29-1 to TRBJ2-1; 15 bases line up with TRBD2. Germline V gene data show CDR1 as SQVTM and CDR2 as ANQGSEA. Germline trimming cut 7 bases from V and 12 bases from J; bases unmatched to any gene: 7. This CDR3 has 13 amino acids. Here the CDR3 reads CSGTSGRASGQFF. The CDR3 nucleotides read TGCAGCGGGACTAGCGGGAGGGCCTCCGGGCAGTTCTTC.

This CDR3 reads CASSSGQVGHEQYF. CDR3 nucleotides: TGTGCCAGCAGCTCGGGACAGGTAGGCCACGAGCAGTACTTC. V and J are TRBV13 and TRBJ2-7; TRBD1 matches at 8 bases. The CDR3 is 14 amino acids. CDR1 is PRHDT, CDR2 FYEKMQ, per germline (reference sequence). V was clipped by 4 bases and J by 5 bases; unmatched bases: 7.

This clone came up a few times. The chain carries TRBV4-1 and TRBJ2-1, with TRBD2 matching over 9 bases. Germline V gene data show CDR1 as MGHRA and CDR2 as YSYEKL. V gave up 6 bases and J gave up 2 bases; unmatched junction bases: 5. This CDR3 has 15 residues. CDR3 protein: CASRYEREAYNEQFF. The CDR3 coding sequence is TGCGCCAGCAGGTACGAGCGGGAGGCCTACAATGAGCAGTTCTTC.

The chain has TRBV27 and TRBJ2-1; 10 bases are a match to TRBD2. The ends lost 4 bases at V and 8 bases at J; junction bases unmatched: 14. CDR1 is MNHEY, CDR2 SMNVEV, per germline (reference sequence). The CDR3 loop spans 17 amino acids. The CDR3 here is CASSSSLLAGYTDEQFF. DNA of the CDR3: TGTGCCAGCAGTTCCTCACTACTAGCGGGATATACGGATGAGCAGTTCTTC.

The count of this clone is one. V usage is TRBV15 and J usage is TRBJ2-3; 11 positions agree with TRBD2. The J segment lost 1 base and the V segment lost 1 base, leaving 7 bases of the junction unmatched. This CDR3 has 18 residues. From germline, CDR1 is LNHNV and CDR2 YYDKDF (reference sequence). The CDR3 region is CATSRVTQGLAGTDTQYF. CDR3 sequence (DNA): TGTGCCACCAGCAGAGTCACCCAGGGACTAGCGGGCACAGATACGCAGTATTTT.

Comment on this clone: At the DNA level, this CDR3 is encoded by other sequences in the same sample as well. The chain couples TRBV9 to TRBJ1-1; D may be TRBD1 (5 bases). Germline V gene sequence: CDR1 SGDLS, CDR2 YYNGEE. Deletions cut 0 bases from V and 1 base from J, with 7 bases between. The length of the CDR3 is 14 residues. The CDR3 loop is CASSVAGGNTEAFF. For the CDR3, the DNA is TGTGCCAGCAGCGTAGCCGGGGGGAACACTGAAGCTTTCTTT. Looking up the rest from reference TRBV9 and TRBJ1-1 gives the full variable domain: DSGVTQTPKHLITATGQRVTLRCSPRSGDLSVYWYQQSLDQGLQFLIQYYNGEERAKGNILERFSAQQFPDLHSELNLSSLELGDSALYFCASSVAGGNTEAFFGQGTRLTVV.

V is TRBV7-8 and J is TRBJ2-7; D remains ambiguous. V was cut by 0 bases and J by 0 bases, with 6 bases left in between. The CDR3 consists of 14 residues. In germline, CDR1 is SGHVS, CDR2 FQNEAQ. CDR3 sequence: CASSLARRSYEQYF. CDR3 DNA: TGTGCCAGCAGCTTAGCTCGCCGCTCCTACGAGCAGTACTTC.

This clone has only a few counts. The chain joins TRBV2 to TRBJ1-4, with TRBD1 matching over 7 bases. This CDR3 contains 15 residues. Germline trimming cut 4 bases from V and 3 bases from J; bases unmatched to any gene: 5. Germline lookup yields CDR1 SNHLY and CDR2 FYNNEI. In DNA form, the CDR3 reads TGTGCCAGCAGTGGAGGAGGGGGCTCTAATGAAAAACTGTTTTTT. Encoded protein: CASSGGGGSNEKLFF.

As concerns this clone: A clone one base away is much larger, so this may be a read error. This chain links TRBV5-6 with TRBJ2-5; no clear D. The J call is in doubt because the DNA end fits TRBJ2-7 better. Per germline, CDR1 SGHDT and CDR2 YYEEEE. This CDR3 region has 11 residues. CDR3 loop: CASSLGYEQYF. Here the CDR3 DNA reads TGTGCCAGCAGCTTGGGGTACGAGCAGTACTTC.